The entry below describes one T cell receptor (beta chain). TCRdb analysed the RT-PCR reads with MiXCR anew, one entry per CDR3 protein. Among hundreds of thousands of distinct CDR3 sequences listed, around 14% were seen once. Sample: memory CD4+ T cells from blood. This TCR came from a female donor in good health, serving as a healthy control.

The chain's CDR3 is CASTAGINTGELFF. CDR3 sequence (DNA): TGCGCCAGCACGGCGGGAATTAACACCGGGGAGCTGTTTTTT. V and J are TRBV4-3 and TRBJ2-2, with D perhaps matching TRBD2 (6 bases). Trimming stripped 7 bases from V and 2 bases from J, with 11 bases between. The CDR3 has 14 amino acids. The germline CDR1 and CDR2 sequences are LGHNA and YSLEER.